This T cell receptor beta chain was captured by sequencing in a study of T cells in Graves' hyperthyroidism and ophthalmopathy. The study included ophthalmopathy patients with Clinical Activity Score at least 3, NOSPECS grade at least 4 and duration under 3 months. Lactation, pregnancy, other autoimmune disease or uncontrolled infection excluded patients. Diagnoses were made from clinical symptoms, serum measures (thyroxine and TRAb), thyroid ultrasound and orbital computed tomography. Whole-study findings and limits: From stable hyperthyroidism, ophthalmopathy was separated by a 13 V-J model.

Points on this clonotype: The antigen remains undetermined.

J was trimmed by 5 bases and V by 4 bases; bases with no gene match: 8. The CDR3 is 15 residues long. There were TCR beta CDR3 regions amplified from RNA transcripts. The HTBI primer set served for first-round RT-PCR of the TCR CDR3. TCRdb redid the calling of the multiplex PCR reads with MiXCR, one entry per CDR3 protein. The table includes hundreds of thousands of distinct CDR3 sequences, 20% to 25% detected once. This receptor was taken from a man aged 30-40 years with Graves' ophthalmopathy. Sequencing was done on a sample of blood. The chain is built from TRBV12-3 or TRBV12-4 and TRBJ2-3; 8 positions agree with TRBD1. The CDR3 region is CASSSGQGLGDTQYF. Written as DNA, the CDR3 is TGTGCCAGCAGTTCCGGACAGGGTCTTGGAGATACGCAGTATTTT.